The next 9 T cell receptor beta chains were all read from a single sample in a study of cytomegalovirus exposure and HLA in healthy donors (dated by TCRdb to 2015 to 2018). Library preparation used the immunoSEQ multiplex PCR assay. The multiplex PCR relied on a mix of 60 forward primers for TCR Vbeta segments and 13 reverse primers for TCR Jbeta segments. The immuneACCESS repertoire file appears here via TCRdb, limited to in-frame rearrangements. These files lack a portion of the clones; in checked studies, under half of the deficit traces to unresolved V genes, and the cause of the others is not known. This sample comprises fewer than 150,000 clones, about 61% of them detected only once. The top ten clonotypes cover roughly 8.3% of the sample. Sequenced material: PBMCs. The receptors derive from a man aged 18 to 29 in good health and CMV-seropositive.

The genes are TRBV28 and TRBJ1-2, with 10 positions matching TRBD1. V was pared by 2 bases and J by 6 bases, with 3 bases of the junction left unmatched. Germline V gene sequence: CDR1 MDHEN, CDR2 SYDVKM. CDR3 length: 14 amino acids. CDR3 residues: CASSLATGGDGYTF. The DNA of the CDR3 is TGTGCCAGCAGTTTAGCGACAGGGGGCGATGGCTACACCTTC.

The rearrangement uses TRBV11-2 and TRBJ2-1; 10 bases align to TRBD2. This CDR3 spans 17 amino acids. From germline, CDR1 is SGHAT and CDR2 FQNNGV. V lost 2 bases to trimming and J lost 4 bases; unmatched junction nucleotides: 8. The CDR3 reads CASSLRLAGGRYNEQFF. The CDR3 DNA is TGTGCCAGCAGCTTACGATTAGCGGGGGGCAGGTACAATGAGCAGTTCTTC.

The chain links TRBV2 to TRBJ1-2, with 8 nucleotides matching TRBD1. Germline V lookup: CDR1 SNHLY, CDR2 FYNNEI. J gave up 4 bases and V 4 bases, and 5 bases lay outside the gene matches. This CDR3 is built from 14 residues. CDR3 amino acids: CASSGDRTIYGYTF. As DNA, the CDR3 is TGTGCCAGCAGTGGGGACAGGACGATCTATGGCTACACCTTC.

In this sample, this clone turned up a few times. V and J are TRBV2 and TRBJ2-7; 8 bases agree with TRBD2. From germline, CDR1 is SNHLY and CDR2 FYNNEI. With 2 bases clipped from V and 0 bases from J, the junction kept 3 bases outside the gene matches. CDR3 length: 15 amino acids. The CDR3 sequence is CASSEPAGASYEQYV. The CDR3 region has the DNA TGTGCCAGCAGTGAACCAGCGGGGGCCTCCTACGAGCAGTACGTC.

The rearrangement uses TRBV28 and TRBJ2-1; TRBD2 agrees at 13 bases. Germline trimming cut 5 bases from V and 8 bases from J; bases unmatched to any gene: 6. The length of the CDR3 is 15 residues. The germline V gene has CDR1 MDHEN and CDR2 SYDVKM. Here the CDR3 DNA reads TGTGCCAGCAGTGATACTAGCGGGGGGGACGATGAGCAGTTCTTC. Its translation: CASSDTSGGDDEQFF.

The V and J genes are TRBV4-1 and TRBJ1-5; possible D gene TRBD1, 6 bases. The length of the CDR3 is 14 residues. Germline CDR1 reads MGHRA; CDR2 reads YSYEKL. Trimming removed 3 bases from V and 4 bases from J, with 10 bases in between. CDR3 residues: CASSHGQLNQPQHF. The CDR3 DNA reads TGCGCCAGCAGCCACGGACAGCTTAATCAGCCCCAGCATTTT.

The chain links TRBV5-1 to TRBJ2-1; 14 bases align to TRBD2. From germline, CDR1 is SGHRS and CDR2 YFSETQ. This CDR3 is built from 17 residues. J was trimmed by 10 bases and V by 1 base; bases with no gene match: 10. The CDR3: CASSLWLTSGGGQEQFF. As DNA, the CDR3 is TGCGCCAGCAGCTTGTGGCTGACTAGCGGGGGGGGCCAGGAGCAGTTCTTC.

The chain has TRBV5-1 and TRBJ2-7, with 7 bases matching TRBD1. CDR1 is SGHRS and CDR2 is YFSETQ in the germline V gene. There are 16 residues in the CDR3. V lost 0 bases to trimming and J lost 3 bases; unmatched junction nucleotides: 9. CDR3 nucleotide sequence: TGCGCCAGCAGCTTGGCCGGGGCCAGGGGGAACTACGAGCAGTACTTC. This encodes CASSLAGARGNYEQYF.

This chain connects TRBV2 to TRBJ1-5; possible D gene TRBD1, 5 bases. The CDR3 contains 14 residues. The germline V and J ends were trimmed by 3 bases and 4 bases, with 10 bases remaining between them. In germline, CDR1 is SNHLY, CDR2 FYNNEI. This CDR3 reads CASSDQGINQPQHF. DNA of the CDR3: TGTGCCAGCAGTGACCAGGGTATAAATCAGCCCCAGCATTTT.